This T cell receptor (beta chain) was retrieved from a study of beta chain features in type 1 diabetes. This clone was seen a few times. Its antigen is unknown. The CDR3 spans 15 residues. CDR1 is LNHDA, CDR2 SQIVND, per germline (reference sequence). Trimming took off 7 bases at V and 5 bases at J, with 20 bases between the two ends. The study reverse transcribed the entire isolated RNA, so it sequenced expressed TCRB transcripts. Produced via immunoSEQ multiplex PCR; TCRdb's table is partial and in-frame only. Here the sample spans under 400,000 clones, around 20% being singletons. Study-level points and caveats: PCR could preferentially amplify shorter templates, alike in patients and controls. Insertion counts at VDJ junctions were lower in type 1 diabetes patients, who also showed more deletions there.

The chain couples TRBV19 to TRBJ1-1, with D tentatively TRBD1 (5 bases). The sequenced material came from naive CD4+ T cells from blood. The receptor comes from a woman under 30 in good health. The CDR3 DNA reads TGTGCCAGTACCCCCGAGCAGGGAATAGGAACTGAAGCTTTCTTT. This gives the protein CASTPEQGIGTEAFF.